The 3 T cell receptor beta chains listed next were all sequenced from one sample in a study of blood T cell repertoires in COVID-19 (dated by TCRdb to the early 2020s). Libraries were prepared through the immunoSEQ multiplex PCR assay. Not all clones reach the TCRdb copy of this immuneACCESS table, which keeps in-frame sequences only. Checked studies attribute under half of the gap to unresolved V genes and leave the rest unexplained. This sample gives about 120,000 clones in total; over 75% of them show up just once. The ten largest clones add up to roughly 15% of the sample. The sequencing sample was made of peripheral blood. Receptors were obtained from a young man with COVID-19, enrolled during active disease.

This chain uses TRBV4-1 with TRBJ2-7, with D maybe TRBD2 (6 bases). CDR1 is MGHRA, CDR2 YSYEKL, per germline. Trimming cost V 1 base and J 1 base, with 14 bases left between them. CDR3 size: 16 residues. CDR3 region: CASSQASGEFSYEQYF. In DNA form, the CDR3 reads TGCGCCAGCAGCCAAGCGTCGGGGGAATTTTCCTACGAGCAGTACTTC.

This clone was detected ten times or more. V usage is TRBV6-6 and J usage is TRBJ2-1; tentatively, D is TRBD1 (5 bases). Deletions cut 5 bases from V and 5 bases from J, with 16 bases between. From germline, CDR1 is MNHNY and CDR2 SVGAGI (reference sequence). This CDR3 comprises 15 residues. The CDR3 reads CASSPRQLGNNEQFF. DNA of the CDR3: TGTGCCAGCAGTCCGCGACAGTTGGGAAACAATGAGCAGTTCTTC.

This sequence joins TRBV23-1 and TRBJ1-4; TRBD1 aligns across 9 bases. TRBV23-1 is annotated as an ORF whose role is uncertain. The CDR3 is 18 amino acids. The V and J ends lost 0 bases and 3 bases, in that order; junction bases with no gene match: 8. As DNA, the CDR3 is TGCGCCAGCAGTCAATCCCCGACAGGGGGGGCTTCTAATGAAAAACTGTTTTTT. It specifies CASSQSPTGGASNEKLFF.